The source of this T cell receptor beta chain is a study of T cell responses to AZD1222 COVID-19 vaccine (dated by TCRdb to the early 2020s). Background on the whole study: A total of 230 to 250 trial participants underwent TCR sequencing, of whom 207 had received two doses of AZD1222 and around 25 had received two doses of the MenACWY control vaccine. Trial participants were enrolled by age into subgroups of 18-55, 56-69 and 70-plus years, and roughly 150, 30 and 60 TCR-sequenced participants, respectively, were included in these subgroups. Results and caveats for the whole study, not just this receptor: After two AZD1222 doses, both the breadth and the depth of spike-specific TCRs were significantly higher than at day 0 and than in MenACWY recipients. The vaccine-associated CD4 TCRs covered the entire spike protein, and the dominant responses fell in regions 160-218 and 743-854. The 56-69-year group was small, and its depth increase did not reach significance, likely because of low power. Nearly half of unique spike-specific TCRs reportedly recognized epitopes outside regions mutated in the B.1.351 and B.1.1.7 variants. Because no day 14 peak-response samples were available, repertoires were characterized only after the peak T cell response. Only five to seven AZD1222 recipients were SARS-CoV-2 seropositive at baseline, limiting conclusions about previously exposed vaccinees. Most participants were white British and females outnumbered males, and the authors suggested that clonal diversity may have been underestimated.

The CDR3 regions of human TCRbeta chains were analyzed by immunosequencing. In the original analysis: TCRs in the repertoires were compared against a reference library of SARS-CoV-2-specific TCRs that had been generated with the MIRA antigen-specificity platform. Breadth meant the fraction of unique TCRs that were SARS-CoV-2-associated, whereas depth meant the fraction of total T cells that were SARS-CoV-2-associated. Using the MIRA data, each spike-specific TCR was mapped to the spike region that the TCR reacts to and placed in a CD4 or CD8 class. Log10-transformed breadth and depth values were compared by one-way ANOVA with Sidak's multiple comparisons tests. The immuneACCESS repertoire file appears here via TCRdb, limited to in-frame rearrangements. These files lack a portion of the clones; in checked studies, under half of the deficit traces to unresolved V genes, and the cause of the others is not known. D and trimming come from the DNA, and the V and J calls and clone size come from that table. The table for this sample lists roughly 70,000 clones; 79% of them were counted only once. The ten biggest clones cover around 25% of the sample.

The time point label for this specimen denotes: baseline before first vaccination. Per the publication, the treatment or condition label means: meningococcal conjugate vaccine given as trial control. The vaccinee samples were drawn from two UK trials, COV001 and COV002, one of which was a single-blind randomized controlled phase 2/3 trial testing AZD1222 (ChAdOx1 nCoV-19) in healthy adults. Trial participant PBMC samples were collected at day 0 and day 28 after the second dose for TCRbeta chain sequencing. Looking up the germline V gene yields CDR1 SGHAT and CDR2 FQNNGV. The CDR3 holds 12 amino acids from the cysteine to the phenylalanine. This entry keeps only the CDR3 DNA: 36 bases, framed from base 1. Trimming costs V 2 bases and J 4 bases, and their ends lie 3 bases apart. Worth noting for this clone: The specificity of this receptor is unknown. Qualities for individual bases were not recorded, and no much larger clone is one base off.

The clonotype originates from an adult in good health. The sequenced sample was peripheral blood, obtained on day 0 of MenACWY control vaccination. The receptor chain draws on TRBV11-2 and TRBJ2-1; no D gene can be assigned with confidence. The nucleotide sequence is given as TGTGCCAGCAGCTTAAGGTACAATGAGCAGTTCTTC. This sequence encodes CASSLRYNEQFF.